The entry that follows covers one TCR beta chain sequence. Antigen specificity is unknown. Profiled with immunoSEQ multiplex PCR; TCRdb holds only in-frame clones, not every one. Here the sample spans 95,000 to 100,000 clones, about 86% being singletons. The record originates from a study of T cell responses to AZD1222 COVID-19 vaccine. Turning to the study itself: Timing groups of about 4 and about 12 weeks for second doses were pooled.

Study findings and constraints: Increased Spike-specific TCR breadth and depth were observed after two AZD1222 doses. Most donors were white British, females outnumbered males, and clonal diversity was possibly underestimated. Among those given AZD1222, only six were seropositive at baseline.

The sequence derives from an adult in good health. This sample comprised peripheral blood, obtained on day 0 of AZD1222 vaccination.

CDR3: CASSFRGPNEQFF. The CDR3 DNA sequence: TGTGCCAGCAGCTTCAGGGGACCTAATGAGCAGTTCTTC. The chain couples TRBV7-9 to TRBJ2-1; a possible D gene is TRBD1 (6 bases). The CDR3 totals 13 residues. The germline V gene encodes CDR1 SEHNR and CDR2 FQNEAQ (reference sequence). V was clipped by 3 bases and J by 7 bases, with 10 bases between them.